This T cell receptor beta chain was found in a study of blood T cell repertoires in COVID-19. Study-wide background: The study drew acute and convalescent COVID-19 samples from the United States, Italy and Spain.

Authors' analysis steps: Researchers report that nucleated cell counts were estimated from reference gene primer amplification. Sequencing was performed with immunoSEQ multiplex PCR; in TCRdb, only in-frame clones are kept and a portion is missing. V and J calls and clone size follow that table, whereas D and trimming were derived from the DNA. The profile shows tens of thousands of clones, 82% of them singletons. The V segment lost 6 bases and the J segment 3 bases; nucleotides outside the gene matches: 12. Germline CDR1 is MGHRA and CDR2 is YSYEKL. This CDR3 is 16 amino acids long. This clone was counted a few times.

The chain links TRBV4-1 to TRBJ2-7; 9 nucleotides line up with TRBD1. Sequencing input: peripheral blood. The receptor's source is an elderly woman with acute or convalescent COVID-19. The CDR3 loop is CASSPRGGTGNYEQYF. The CDR3 coding sequence is TGCGCCAGCAGTCCCAGGGGGGGGACAGGGAACTACGAGCAGTACTTC.